The TCR beta chain under discussion was sequenced for a study of blood T cell repertoires in COVID-19. At the level of the study: In each case, the material was cDNA or gDNA derived from T cells, B-cell-depleted T cells, or PBMCs.

Here immunoSEQ multiplex PCR was the method, and the copy in TCRdb shows in-frame clones only, minus some. Of 150,000 or so clones in the sample, 60% to 80% were seen once. Cohort assignment relied on participant-reported clinical history. Recovered participants had two consecutive negative NP/OP PCR tests, healthcare professional clearance, or symptom resolution. Trimming removed 8 bases from V and 0 bases from J, with 14 bases in between. The CDR3 has 16 amino acids. Per the germline V gene, CDR1 is MGHDK and CDR2 is SYGVNS. The receptor was isolated from a woman in her forties or fifties who had recovered from COVID-19. The rearrangement uses TRBV25-1 and TRBJ2-6; maybe TRBD1 (6 bases). The sequencing sample was made of PBMCs or T cells enriched from blood (not recorded which). CDR3 bases: TGTGCCAGCGGGGGCGATACGGGCTCTGGGGCCAACGTCCTGACTTTC. This sequence encodes CASGGDTGSGANVLTF.